This T cell receptor (beta chain) was sequenced in a study of blood T cell repertoires in COVID-19 (dated by TCRdb to between 2020 and 2021). General notes on the study: Collaborator samples came from the United States, Italy and Spain and covered acute and convalescent phases of COVID-19. The material from the prospective study consisted of cDNA or gDNA derived from T cells, B-cell-depleted T cells, or PBMCs. Deeply sampled blood TCRbeta repertoires from subjects exposed to, actively infected with, or recovered from COVID-19 were included in the dataset. The repertoires were made available in a free public database intended to serve as a resource for research on the immune response to SARS-CoV-2. The samples were drawn from the first 160 participants of the ongoing ImmuneRACE study and from 1,200 or so subjects provided by 6 global collaborators. Nearly every sample came with metadata listing a de-identified subject ID, COVID-19 status, age in years and sex. Where available, HLA class I and class II types were obtained from metadata supplied by the sample provider rather than from assay-based typing. Here is what the overall study found, with its caveats: Clinical and demographic metadata were provided uncurated, with the amount varying by source and participant.

Participants in the prospective study were enrolled through a virtual design, were aged 18 to 89 years, and lived in 24 United States geographic areas. In the prospective study, participants were assigned to cohorts based on the clinical history participants reported in a screening survey and a study questionnaire. Recovered participants in ImmuneRACE Cohort 3 were defined as having two consecutive negative NP/OP PCR tests, clearance from a healthcare professional, or resolution of symptoms. In the prospective study, whole blood, serum and a nasopharyngeal or oropharyngeal swab were collected from each participant by mobile phlebotomists. Over a roughly 2-month period, participants in the prospective study had the option of providing additional blood draws and questionnaires. Blood samples from the prospective study were shipped frozen or at room temperature prior to DNA extraction. The immunoSEQ Assay, a bias-controlled multiplex PCR, was used to amplify TCRbeta CDR3 regions from genomic DNA. Under the source paper's analysis protocol: Nucleated cell counts per sample were estimated from amplification of reference gene primers within the assay. To quantify the absolute abundance of each unique TCRbeta CDR3 rearrangement, sequence reads were collapsed and filtered. For each sample, productive Simpson clonality was calculated as the square root of Simpson's diversity index across productive rearrangements. TCRdb mirrors the immuneACCESS table, restricted to in-frame sequences. Some clones are absent from its copies; in checked studies, under half trace to an unresolved V gene, and the reason for the others is unknown. V, J and clone size are taken as reported in that table, and D and trimming were inferred from the DNA itself. The sample table lists approximately 220,000 clones, 85% to 90% of them with a count of one. The leading ten clones occupy around 1.3% of the sample.

CDR1 and CDR2 are drawn from the germline V gene: SGHAT, FQNNGV. V is shortened by 5 bases, J by 4 bases, and the region joining them spans 15 bases. The CDR3 measures 14 amino acids from cysteine to phenylalanine. Just the 42-base CDR3 DNA is kept, in frame starting at base 1. In the case of this clone: Its recognized antigen is unknown. The sample holds no much larger clone one base away, and base qualities are not on file.

Sequencing was performed on PBMCs or T cells enriched from blood (not recorded which). The chain is encoded by TRBV11-2 joined to TRBJ2-7; TRBD1 is a weak D gene call, 5 bases matching. The TCR comes from a man aged 30-40 years who had recovered from COVID-19. The DNA sequence follows: TGTGCCAGCAGCCGACAGATTCCCGGGTACGAGCAGTACTTC. It specifies CASSRQIPGYEQYF.